Each of the 6 T cell receptor beta chains below was sequenced from the same sample in a study of blood T cell repertoires in COVID-19. TCRdb's copy holds only in-frame clones and misses some; the assay was immunoSEQ multiplex PCR. The table includes a few hundred thousand clones, 75% to 90% detected once. The material sequenced was PBMCs or T cells enriched from blood (not recorded which). The receptors shown here come from a woman in her fifties or sixties who had recovered from COVID-19.

The CDR3 loop is CASSLRSQLASPTGELFF. In DNA, the CDR3 is TGTGCCAGCAGCTTAAGGTCGCAACTAGCGTCCCCCACCGGGGAGCTGTTTTTT. This chain connects TRBV11-2 to TRBJ2-2, with 7 bases lining up with TRBD2. Trimming took 2 bases from V and 4 from J; bases not matched to a gene: 13. The CDR3 is 18 amino acids. Germline loops: CDR1 SGHAT, CDR2 FQNNGV.

This clone was counted only a few times. This chain joins TRBV7-8 and TRBJ2-7, with TRBD1 matching 7 bases. V shed 5 bases, J shed 6 bases, and the junction held 7 bases outside the gene matches. This CDR3 has 13 amino acids. Germline values: CDR1 SGHVS, CDR2 FQNEAQ. The CDR3 nucleotides are TGTGCCAGCAGCCCGAGGACAGGTTTCGAGCAGTACTTC. Translating gives CASSPRTGFEQYF.

The chain recombines TRBV10-3 with TRBJ2-7; 7 bases line up with TRBD1. This CDR3 contains 14 residues. V trimming: 3 bases; J trimming: 9 bases; junction bases outside the gene matches: 11. Germline-derived CDR1 and CDR2 are ENHRY and SYGVKD. The CDR3 sequence: CAISDGAGGYLQYF. The DNA for the CDR3 is TGTGCCATCAGTGATGGGGCAGGGGGTTATTTGCAGTACTTC.

The rearrangement joins TRBV7-9 to TRBJ1-5; 9 bases are a match to TRBD1. J gave up 3 bases and V 6 bases, and 6 bases lay outside the gene matches. Germline assignment: CDR1 SEHNR and CDR2 FQNEAQ (reference sequence). CDR3 length: 15 amino acids. CDR3 protein: CASSPGQGFNQPQHF. As DNA, the CDR3 is TGTGCCAGCAGTCCGGGACAGGGATTCAATCAGCCCCAGCATTTT.

The chain employs TRBV7-2 and TRBJ2-7; 9 nucleotides align to TRBD2. V shed 4 bases, J shed 2 bases, and the junction held 6 bases outside the gene matches. The CDR3 totals 15 residues. The germline V gene encodes CDR1 SGHTA and CDR2 FQGNSA. The CDR3 reads CASSSLTSGPYEQYF. CDR3 DNA: TGTGCCAGCAGCTCCTTGACTAGCGGACCCTACGAGCAGTACTTC. Combining the CDR3 with reference TRBV7-2 and TRBJ2-7 gives the whole variable domain GAGVSQSPSNKVTEKGKDVELRCDPISGHTALYWYRQSLGQGLEFLIYFQGNSAPDKSGLPSDRFSAERTGGSVSTLTIQRTQQEDSAVYLCASSSLTSGPYEQYFGPGTRLTVT.

This clone was seen only a few times. The chain carries TRBV5-1 and TRBJ1-1; a possible D gene is TRBD1 (5 bases). The germline V and J ends were trimmed by 8 bases and 1 base, with 12 bases remaining between them. The CDR3 is made up of 13 amino acids. CDR1 and CDR2 from the germline V gene are SGHRS and YFSETQ. The CDR3 DNA reads as TGCGCCAGTAGAGATCAGGGGAACACTGAAGCTTTCTTT. The encoded protein is CASRDQGNTEAFF.